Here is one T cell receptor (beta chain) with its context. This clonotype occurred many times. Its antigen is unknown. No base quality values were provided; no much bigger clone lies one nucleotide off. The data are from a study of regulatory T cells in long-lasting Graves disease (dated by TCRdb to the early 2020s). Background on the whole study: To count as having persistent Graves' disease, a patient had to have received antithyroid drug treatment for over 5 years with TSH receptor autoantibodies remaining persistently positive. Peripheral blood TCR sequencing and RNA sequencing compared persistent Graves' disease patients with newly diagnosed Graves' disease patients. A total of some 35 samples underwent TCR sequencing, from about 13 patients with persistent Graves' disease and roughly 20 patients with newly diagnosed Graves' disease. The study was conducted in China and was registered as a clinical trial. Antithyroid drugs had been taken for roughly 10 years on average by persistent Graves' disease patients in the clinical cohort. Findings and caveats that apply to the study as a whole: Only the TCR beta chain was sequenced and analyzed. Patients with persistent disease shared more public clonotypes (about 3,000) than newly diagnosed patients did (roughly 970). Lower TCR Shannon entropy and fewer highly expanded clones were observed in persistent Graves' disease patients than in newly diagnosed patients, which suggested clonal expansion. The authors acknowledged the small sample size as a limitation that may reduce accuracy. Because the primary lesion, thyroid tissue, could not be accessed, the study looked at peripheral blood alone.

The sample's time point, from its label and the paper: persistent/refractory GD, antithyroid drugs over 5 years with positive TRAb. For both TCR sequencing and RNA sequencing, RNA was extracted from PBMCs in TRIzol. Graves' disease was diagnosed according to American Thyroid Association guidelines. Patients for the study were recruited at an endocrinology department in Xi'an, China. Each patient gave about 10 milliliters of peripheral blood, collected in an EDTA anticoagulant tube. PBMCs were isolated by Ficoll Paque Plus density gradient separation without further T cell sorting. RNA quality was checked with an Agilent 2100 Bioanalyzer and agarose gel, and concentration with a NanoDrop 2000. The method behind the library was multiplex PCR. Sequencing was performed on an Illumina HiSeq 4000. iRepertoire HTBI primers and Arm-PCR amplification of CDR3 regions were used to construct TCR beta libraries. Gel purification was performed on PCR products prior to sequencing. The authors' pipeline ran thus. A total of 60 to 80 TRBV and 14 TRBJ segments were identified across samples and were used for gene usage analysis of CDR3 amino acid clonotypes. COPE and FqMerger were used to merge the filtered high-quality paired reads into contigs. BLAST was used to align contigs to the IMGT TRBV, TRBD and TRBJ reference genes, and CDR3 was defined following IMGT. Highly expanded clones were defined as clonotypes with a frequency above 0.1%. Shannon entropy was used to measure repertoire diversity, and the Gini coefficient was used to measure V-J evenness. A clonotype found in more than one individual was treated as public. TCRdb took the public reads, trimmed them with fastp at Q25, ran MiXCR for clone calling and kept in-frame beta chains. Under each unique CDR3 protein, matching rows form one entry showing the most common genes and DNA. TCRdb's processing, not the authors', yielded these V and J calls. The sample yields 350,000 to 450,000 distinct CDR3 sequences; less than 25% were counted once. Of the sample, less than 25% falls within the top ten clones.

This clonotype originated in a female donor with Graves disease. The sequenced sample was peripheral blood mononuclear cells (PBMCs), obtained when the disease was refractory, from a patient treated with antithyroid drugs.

Here the CDR3 is given as CASRTLWSRDEQYF. The nucleotide sequence is TGTGCCAGCCGGACTCTTTGGTCTCGGGACGAGCAGTACTTC. This sequence uses TRBV28 and TRBJ2-7; perhaps TRBD2 is the D gene, with 5 bases matching. Spanning cysteine to phenylalanine, the CDR3 consists of 14 amino acids. Only the CDR3 DNA stays, 42 bases, in frame from base 1. V and J lose 8 bases and 5 bases, and a span of 19 bases separates them. The germline V gene sets CDR1 to MDHEN and CDR2 to SYDVKM. Beyond the CDR3, the reference TRBV28 and TRBJ2-7 genes provide the residues; the full variable domain reads: DVKVTQSSRYLVKRTGEKVFLECVQDMDHENMFWYRQDPGLGLRLIYFSYDVKMKEKGDIPEGYSVSREKKERFSLILESASTNQTSMYLCASRTLWSRDEQYFGPGTRLTVT.